This T cell receptor beta chain was documented in a study of T cells after yellow fever vaccination. Study-level findings and limits: The booster saw the reappearance of most primary-vaccination clones (more than 95% CD4, less than 90% CD8).

TCRdb processed the 5' RACE reads anew with MiXCR; each CDR3 protein has one entry. The table includes some 600,000 distinct CDR3 sequences, 17% detected once. This clonotype was seen a handful of times. As yet, its antigen is unknown. The J segment lost 4 bases and the V segment lost 2 bases, leaving 4 bases of the junction unmatched. Germline V gene sequence: CDR1 SGHDN, CDR2 FVKESK. CDR3 length: 14 amino acids. This receptor was taken from a man aged 18 to 30 who received the YFV17D yellow fever vaccine. J is TRBJ1-1 and V is TRBV14; TRBD1 aligns across 7 bases. The sample here was PBMCs, taken about 5 days after the first yellow fever vaccination. The CDR3 loop is CASSQTGTVTEAFF. The CDR3 DNA sequence: TGTGCCAGCAGCCAAACCGGGACAGTCACTGAAGCTTTCTTT.